This T cell receptor beta chain was recovered during a study of blood T cell repertoires in COVID-19. Study information: Italy, Spain and the United States were the sources of the convalescent and acute COVID-19 samples. The cDNA or gDNA used as material had been derived from T cells, B-cell-depleted T cells, or PBMCs.

Profiled with immunoSEQ multiplex PCR; TCRdb holds only in-frame clones, not every one. The table includes 200,000 to 300,000 clones, 86% detected once. Sequenced: peripheral blood. The clonotype comes from a woman in her 30s who had recovered from COVID-19.

The CDR3 here is CASSLPTGISELNIQYF. The CDR3, as DNA: TGCGCCAGCAGCTTACCCACAGGGATTTCTGAACTAAACATTCAGTACTTC. This chain links TRBV5-1 with TRBJ2-4; possible D gene TRBD1, 6 bases. The CDR3 is 17 residues long. Trimming pared 2 bases from V and 6 bases from J, leaving 21 bases between. The germline gives CDR1 SGHRS, CDR2 YFSETQ. Using reference TRBV5-1 and TRBJ2-4 for the parts outside the CDR3, the full variable domain is KAGVTQTPRYLIKTRGQQVTLSCSPISGHRSVSWYQQTPGQGLQFLFEYFSETQRNKGNFPGRFSGRQFSNSRSEMNVSTLELGDSALYLCASSLPTGISELNIQYFGAGTRLSVL.